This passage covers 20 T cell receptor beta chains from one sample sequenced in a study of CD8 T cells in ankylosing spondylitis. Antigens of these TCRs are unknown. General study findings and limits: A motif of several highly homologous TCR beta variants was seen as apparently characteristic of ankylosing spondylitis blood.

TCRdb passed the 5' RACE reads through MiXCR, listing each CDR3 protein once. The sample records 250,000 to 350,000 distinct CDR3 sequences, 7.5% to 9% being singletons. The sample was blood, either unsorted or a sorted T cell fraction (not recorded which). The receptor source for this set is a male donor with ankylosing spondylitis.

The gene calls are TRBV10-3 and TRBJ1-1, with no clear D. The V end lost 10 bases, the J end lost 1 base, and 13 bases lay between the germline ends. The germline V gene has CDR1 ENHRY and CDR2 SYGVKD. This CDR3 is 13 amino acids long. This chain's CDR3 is CASNGFGNTEAFF. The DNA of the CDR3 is TGTGCCAGCAATGGGTTTGGGAACACTGAAGCTTTCTTT.

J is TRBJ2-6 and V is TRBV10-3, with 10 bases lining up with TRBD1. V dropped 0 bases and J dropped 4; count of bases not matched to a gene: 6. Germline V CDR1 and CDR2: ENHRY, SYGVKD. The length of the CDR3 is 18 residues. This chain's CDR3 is CAISESRGQGDGANVLTF. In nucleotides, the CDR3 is TGTGCCATCAGTGAGTCGCGCGGACAGGGGGACGGGGCCAACGTCCTGACTTTC.

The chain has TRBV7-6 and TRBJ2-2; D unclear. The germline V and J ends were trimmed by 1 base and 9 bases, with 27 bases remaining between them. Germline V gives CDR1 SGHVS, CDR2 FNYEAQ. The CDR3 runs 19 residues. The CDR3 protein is CASSLGTTVGPSSSRELFF. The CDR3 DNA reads TGTGCCAGCAGCTTAGGGACCACCGTAGGACCCAGCTCTTCGAGGGAGCTGTTTTTT.

Here the CDR3 DNA reads TGTGCCACCAGAAGGGGAGCCGGGGAGCTGTTTTTT. It is translated as CATRRGAGELFF. The V gene is TRBV24-1, the J gene TRBJ2-2, with D perhaps matching TRBD1 or TRBD2 (5 bases each). The V gene lost 7 bases and the J gene lost 6 bases, with 8 bases spanning the gap. CDR3 length: 12 amino acids. Germline CDR1 and CDR2: KGHDR and SFDVKD.

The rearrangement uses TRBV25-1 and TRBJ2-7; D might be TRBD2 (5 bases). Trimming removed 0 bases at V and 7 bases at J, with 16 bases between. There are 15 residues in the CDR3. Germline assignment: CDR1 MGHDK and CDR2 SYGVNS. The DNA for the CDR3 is TGTGCCAGCAGTGAATACGGTGGTGGTCGGGGAGAGCAGTACTTC. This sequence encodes CASSEYGGGRGEQYF.

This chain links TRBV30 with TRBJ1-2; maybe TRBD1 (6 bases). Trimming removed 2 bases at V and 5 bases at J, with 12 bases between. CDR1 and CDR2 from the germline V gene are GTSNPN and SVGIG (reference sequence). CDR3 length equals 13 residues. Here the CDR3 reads CAWSPWRGYGYTF. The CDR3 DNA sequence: TGTGCCTGGAGTCCCTGGAGGGGGTATGGCTACACCTTC.

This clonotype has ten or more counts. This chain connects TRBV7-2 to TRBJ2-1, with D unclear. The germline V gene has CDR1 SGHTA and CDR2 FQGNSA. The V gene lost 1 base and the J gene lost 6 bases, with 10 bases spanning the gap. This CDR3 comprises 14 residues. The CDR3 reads CASSLVSSSNEQFF. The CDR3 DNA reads TGTGCCAGCAGCTTAGTTTCCAGCAGCAATGAGCAGTTCTTC.

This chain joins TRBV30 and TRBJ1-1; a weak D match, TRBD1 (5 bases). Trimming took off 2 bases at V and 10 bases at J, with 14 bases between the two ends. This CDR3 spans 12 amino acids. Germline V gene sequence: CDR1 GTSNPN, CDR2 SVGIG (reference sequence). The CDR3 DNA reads TGTGCCTGGAGTATTGAGGGGCTCAGAGCTTTCTTT. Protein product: CAWSIEGLRAFF. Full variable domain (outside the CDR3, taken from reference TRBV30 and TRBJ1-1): SQTIHQWPATLVQPVGSPLSLECTVEGTSNPNLYWYRQAAGRGLQLLFYSVGIGQISSEVPQNLSASRPQDRQFILSSKKLLLSDSGFYLCAWSIEGLRAFFGQGTRLTVV.

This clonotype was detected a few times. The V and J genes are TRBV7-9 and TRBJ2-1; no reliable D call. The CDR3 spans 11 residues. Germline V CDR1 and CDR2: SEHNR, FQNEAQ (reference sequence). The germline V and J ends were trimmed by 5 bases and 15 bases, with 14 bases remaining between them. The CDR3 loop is CASSKNGVRFF. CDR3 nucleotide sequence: TGTGCCAGCAGCAAAAATGGGGTGCGGTTCTTC.

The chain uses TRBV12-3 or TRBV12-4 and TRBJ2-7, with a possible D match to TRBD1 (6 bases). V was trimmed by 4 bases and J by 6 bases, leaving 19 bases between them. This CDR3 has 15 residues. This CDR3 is CASSWDMGALGEQYF. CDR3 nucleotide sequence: TGTGCCAGCAGTTGGGACATGGGGGCGCTTGGCGAGCAGTACTTC.

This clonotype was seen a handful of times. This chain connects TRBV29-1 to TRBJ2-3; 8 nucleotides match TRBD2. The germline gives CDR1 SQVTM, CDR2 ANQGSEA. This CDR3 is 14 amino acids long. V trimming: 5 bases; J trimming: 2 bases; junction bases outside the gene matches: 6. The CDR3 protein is CSVPKREITDTQYF. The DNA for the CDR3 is TGCAGCGTTCCGAAGCGGGAGATCACAGATACGCAGTATTTT.

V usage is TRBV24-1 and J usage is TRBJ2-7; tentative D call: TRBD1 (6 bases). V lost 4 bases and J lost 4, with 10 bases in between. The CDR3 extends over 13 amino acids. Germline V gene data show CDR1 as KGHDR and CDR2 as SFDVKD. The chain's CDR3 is CATSDRGQYEQYF. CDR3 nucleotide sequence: TGTGCCACCAGTGACCGAGGACAGTACGAGCAGTACTTC.

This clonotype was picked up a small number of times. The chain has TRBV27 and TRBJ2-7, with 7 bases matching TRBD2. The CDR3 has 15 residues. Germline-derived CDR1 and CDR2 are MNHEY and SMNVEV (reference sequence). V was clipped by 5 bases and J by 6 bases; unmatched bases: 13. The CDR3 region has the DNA TGTGCCAGCAGTCCCTGGGGCGGGAGACTCGGCGAGCAGTACTTC. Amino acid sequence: CASSPWGGRLGEQYF.

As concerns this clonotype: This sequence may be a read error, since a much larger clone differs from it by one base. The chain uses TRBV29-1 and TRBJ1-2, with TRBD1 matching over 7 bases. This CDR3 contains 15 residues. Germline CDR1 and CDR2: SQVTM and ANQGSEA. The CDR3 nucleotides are TGCAGCGTGGGGATAGGACAGGCCCTTTCCTATGGCTACAACTTC. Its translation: CSVGIGQALSYGYNF.

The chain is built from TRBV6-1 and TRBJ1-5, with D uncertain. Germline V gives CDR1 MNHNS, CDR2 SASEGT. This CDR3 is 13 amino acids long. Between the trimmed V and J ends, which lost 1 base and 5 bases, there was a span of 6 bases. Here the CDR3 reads CASSEVRDQPQHF. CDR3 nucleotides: TGTGCCAGCAGTGAAGTCCGAGATCAGCCCCAGCATTTT.

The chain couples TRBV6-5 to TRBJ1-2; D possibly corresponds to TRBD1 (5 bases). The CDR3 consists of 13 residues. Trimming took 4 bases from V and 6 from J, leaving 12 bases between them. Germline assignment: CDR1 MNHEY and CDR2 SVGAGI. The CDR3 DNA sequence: TGTGCCAGCAGTTTGGGACGGTTTCATGGCTACACCTTC. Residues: CASSLGRFHGYTF.

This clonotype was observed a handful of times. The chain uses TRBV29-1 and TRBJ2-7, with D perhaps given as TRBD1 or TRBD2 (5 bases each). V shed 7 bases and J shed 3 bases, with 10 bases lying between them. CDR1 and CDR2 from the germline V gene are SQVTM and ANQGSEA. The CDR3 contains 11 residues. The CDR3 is CSAGTFYEQYF. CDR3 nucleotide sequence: TGCAGCGCTGGGACGTTCTACGAGCAGTACTTC.

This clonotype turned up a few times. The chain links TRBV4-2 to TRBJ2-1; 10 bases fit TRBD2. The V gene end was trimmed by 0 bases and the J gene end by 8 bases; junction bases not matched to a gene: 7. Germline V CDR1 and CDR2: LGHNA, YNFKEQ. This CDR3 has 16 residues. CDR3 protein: CASSQEGLAGDHEQFF. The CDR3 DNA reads TGTGCCAGCAGCCAAGAAGGGCTAGCGGGAGACCATGAGCAGTTCTTC.

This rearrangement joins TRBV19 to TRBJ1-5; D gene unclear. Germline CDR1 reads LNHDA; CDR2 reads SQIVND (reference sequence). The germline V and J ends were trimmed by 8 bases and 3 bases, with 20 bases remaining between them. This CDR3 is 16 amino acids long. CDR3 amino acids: CASLPRFLGNNQPQHF. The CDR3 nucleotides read TGTGCCAGTCTCCCCCGATTTCTCGGGAACAATCAGCCCCAGCATTTT.

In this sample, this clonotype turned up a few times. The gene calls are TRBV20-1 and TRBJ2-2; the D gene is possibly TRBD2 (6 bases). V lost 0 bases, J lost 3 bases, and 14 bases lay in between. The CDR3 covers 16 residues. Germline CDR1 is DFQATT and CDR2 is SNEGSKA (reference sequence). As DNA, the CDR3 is TGCAGTGCTAGAGATCCTAATAGCGGTCACACCGGGGAGCTGTTTTTT. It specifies CSARDPNSGHTGELFF.